This T cell receptor (beta chain) was documented in a study of CXCR3-negative and CXCR3-positive naive CD8 T cells. Worth noting for this clonotype: Its antigen remains unknown.

The authors made the TRB cDNA libraries by 5' RACE using UMI labels. From the 5' RACE reads, TCRdb lists one entry per CDR3 protein and no DNA. The repertoire shows about 130,000 distinct CDR3 sequences; the top ten hold around 0.41%. The germline V gene encodes CDR1 SQVTM and CDR2 ANQGSEA. This CDR3 region has 14 residues. Naive CD8+ T cells showed CD45RO-CCR7+CD27+CD95-. General observations from the study: Higher TRB CDR3 hydrophobicity marked CXCR3-positive naive cells relative to CXCR3-negative naive cells.

The rearrangement joins TRBV29-1 to TRBJ2-3; TCRdb gives TRBD2 as the D gene, but with no DNA this cannot be confirmed. The material sequenced was naive CXCR3+ CD8+ T cells from blood. Subset denoted: CD45RO-CCR7+CD27+CD95- naive CD8+ T cells expressing CXCR3 (TNR3+). The receptor's source is a human donor in good health. Some clones in this sample may be carry-over from other donors' samples. This CDR3 reads CSVLAGGPADTQYF.